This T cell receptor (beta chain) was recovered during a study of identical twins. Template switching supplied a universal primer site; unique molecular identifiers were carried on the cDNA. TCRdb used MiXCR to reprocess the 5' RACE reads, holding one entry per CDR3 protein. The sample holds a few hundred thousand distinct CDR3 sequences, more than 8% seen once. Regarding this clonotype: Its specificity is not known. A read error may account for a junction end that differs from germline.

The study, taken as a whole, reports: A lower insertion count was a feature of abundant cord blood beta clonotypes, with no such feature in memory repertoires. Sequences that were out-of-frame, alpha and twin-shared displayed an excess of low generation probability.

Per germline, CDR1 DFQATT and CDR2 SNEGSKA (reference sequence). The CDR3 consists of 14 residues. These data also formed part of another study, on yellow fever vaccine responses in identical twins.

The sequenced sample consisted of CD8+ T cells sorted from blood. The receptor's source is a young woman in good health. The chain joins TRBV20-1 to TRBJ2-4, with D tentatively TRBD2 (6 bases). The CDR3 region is CSASGGSAKNTQYF. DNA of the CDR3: TGCAGTGCTAGCGGAGGGTCGGCCAAAAACACTCAGTACTTC.